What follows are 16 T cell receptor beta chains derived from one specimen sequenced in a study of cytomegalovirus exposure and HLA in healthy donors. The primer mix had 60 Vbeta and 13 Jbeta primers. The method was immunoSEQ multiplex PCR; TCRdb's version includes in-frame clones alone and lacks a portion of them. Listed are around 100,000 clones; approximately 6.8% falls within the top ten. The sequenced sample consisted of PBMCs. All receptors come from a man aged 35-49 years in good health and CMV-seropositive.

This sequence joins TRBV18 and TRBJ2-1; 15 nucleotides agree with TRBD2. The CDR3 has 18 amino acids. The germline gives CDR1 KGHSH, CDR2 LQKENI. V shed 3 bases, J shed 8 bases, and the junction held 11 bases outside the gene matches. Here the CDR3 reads CASSPLGLAGGPVDEQFF. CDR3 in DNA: TGTGCCAGCTCACCCCTCGGACTAGCGGGAGGGCCGGTCGATGAGCAGTTCTTC.

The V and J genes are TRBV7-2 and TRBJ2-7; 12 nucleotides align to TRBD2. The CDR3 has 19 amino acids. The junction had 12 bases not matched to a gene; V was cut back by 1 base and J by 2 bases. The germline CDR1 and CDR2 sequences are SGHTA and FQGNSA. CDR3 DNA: TGTGCCAGCAGCTTAGTTCCGTTGACTAGCGGGAGAAGGGCCTACGAGCAGTACTTC. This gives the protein CASSLVPLTSGRRAYEQYF.

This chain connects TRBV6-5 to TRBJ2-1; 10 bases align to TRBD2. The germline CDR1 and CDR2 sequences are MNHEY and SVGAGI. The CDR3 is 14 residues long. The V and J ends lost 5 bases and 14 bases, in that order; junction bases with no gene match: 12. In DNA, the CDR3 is TGTGCCAGCAGTCTGTCGGGACTAGCGCAGGGGGAGTTCTTC. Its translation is CASSLSGLAQGEFF.

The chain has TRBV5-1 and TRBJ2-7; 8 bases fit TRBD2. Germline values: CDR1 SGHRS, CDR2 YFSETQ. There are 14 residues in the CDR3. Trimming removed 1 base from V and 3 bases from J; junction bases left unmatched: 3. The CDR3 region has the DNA TGCGCCAGCAGCTTGCGACTAGCGCACTACGAGCAGTACTTC. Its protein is CASSLRLAHYEQYF.

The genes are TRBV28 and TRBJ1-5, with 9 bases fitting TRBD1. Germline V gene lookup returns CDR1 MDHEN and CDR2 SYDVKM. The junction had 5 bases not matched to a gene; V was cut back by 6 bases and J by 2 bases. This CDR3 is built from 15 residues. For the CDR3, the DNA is TGTGCCAGCAGCAGACAGGGGGAGCGCAATCAGCCCCAGCATTTT. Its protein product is CASSRQGERNQPQHF.

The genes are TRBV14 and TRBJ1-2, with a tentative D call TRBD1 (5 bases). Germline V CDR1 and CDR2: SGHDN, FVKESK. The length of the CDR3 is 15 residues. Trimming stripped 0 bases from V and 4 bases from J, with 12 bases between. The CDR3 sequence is CASSQDVGDIYGYTF. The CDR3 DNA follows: TGTGCCAGCAGCCAAGATGTAGGGGATATCTATGGCTACACCTTC.

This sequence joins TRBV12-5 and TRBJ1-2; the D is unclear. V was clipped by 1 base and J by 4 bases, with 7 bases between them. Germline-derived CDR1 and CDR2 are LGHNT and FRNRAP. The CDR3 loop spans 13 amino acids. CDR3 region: CASGLDSFYGYTF. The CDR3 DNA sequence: TGTGCTAGTGGTTTGGACAGCTTCTATGGCTACACCTTC.

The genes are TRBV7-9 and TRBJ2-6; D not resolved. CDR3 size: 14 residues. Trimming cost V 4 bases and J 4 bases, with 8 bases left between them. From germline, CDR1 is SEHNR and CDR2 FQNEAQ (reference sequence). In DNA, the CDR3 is TGTGCCAGCAGCTCACGGTCCGGGGCCAACGTCCTGACTTTC. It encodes CASSSRSGANVLTF.

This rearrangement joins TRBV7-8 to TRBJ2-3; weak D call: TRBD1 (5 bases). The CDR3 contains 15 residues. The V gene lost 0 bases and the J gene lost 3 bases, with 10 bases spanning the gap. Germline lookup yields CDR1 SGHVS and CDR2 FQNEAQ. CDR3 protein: CASSLARQGTDTQYF. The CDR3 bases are TGTGCCAGCAGCTTAGCGAGGCAGGGAACAGATACGCAGTATTTT.

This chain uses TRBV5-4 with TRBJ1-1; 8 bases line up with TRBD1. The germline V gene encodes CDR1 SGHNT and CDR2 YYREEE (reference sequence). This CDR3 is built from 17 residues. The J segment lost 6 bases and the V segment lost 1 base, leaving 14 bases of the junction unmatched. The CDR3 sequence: CASSLSAGTGLFAEAFF. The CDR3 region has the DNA TGTGCCAGCAGCTTGAGCGCGGGGACAGGCCTTTTTGCTGAAGCTTTCTTT.

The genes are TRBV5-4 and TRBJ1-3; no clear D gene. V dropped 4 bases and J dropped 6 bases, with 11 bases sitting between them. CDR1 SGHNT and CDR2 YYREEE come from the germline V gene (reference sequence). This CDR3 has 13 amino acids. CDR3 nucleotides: TGTGCCAGCAGCCCTGCAGGACTAAACACCATATATTTT. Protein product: CASSPAGLNTIYF.

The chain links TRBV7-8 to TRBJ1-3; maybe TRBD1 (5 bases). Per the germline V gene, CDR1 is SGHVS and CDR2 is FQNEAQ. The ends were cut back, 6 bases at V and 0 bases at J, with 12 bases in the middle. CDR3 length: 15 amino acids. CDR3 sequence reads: CASSSGFSSGNTIYF. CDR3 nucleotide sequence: TGTGCCAGCAGTTCAGGGTTTTCCTCTGGAAACACCATATATTTT.

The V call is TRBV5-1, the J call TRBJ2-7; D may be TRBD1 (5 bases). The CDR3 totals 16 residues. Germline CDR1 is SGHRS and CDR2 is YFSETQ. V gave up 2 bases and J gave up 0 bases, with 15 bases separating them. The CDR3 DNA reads TGCGCCAGCAGCTTAGGTGGTCAGGGCGCCTCCTACGAGCAGTACTTC. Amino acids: CASSLGGQGASYEQYF.

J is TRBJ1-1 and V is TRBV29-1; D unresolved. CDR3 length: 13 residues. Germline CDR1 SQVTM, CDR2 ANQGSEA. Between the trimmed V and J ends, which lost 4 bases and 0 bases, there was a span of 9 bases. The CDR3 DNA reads TGCAGCGTTGCACAGCTTGTGAACACTGAAGCTTTCTTT. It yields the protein CSVAQLVNTEAFF.

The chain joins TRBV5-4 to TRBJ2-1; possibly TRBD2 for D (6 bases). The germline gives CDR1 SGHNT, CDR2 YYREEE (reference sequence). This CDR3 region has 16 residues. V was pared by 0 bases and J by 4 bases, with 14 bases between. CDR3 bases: TGTGCCAGCAGCTTGGGGTACAGCGGGTCATACAATGAGCAGTTCTTC. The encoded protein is CASSLGYSGSYNEQFF.

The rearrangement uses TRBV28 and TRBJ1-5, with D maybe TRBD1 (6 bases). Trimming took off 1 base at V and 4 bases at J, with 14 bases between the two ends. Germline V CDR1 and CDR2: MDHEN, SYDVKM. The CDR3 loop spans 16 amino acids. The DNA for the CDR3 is TGTGCCAGCAGTTTATTTCACCAGGACAGTAATCAGCCCCAGCATTTT. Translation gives CASSLFHQDSNQPQHF.